This TCR beta chain was retrieved from a study of post-analysis software for immune sequencing data. Whole-study context: The courses of disease that were included comprised relapsing-remitting, secondary progressive and progressive-relapsing multiple sclerosis. Findings and caveats of the study: Samples from one preparation batch, clustered by F measure, grouped strongly together. Controls showed significantly higher normalized Chao1 diversity than did multiple sclerosis patients.

A remark on this clonotype: Its antigen is not identified.

Unique molecular identifiers were built into the TCR beta cDNA libraries. The source material, roughly 0.9 to 11 million T cells, gave rise to approximately 520,000 cDNA molecules. One entry per CDR3 protein, called by TCRdb with MiXCR from the PCR reads. Of about 200,000 distinct CDR3 sequences in the sample, approximately 30% are singletons; the top ten hold about 3.4%. The source of this sequence is a girl aged 2-17 years with multiple sclerosis. The sample taken for sequencing was blood.

The CDR3 loop reads CSVDARGGLNTEAFF. As DNA, the CDR3 is TGCAGCGTTGATGCTCGGGGGGGTTTGAACACTGAAGCTTTCTTT. The V call is TRBV29-1, the J call TRBJ1-1, with D tentatively TRBD1 (5 bases). The V end was cut by 3 bases, the J end by 0 bases, with 14 bases between. Germline V CDR1 and CDR2: SQVTM, ANQGSEA. The CDR3 totals 15 residues.